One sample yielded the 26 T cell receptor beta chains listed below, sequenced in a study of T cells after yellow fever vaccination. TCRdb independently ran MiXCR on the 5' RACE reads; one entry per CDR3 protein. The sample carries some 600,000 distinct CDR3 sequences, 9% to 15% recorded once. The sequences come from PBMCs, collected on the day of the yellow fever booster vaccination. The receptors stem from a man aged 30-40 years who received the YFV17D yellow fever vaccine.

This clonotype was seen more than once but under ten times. Written as DNA, the CDR3 is TGCAGTGCTAGAGCATTGAATTCCGGGGAAAAACTGTTTTTT. It encodes CSARALNSGEKLFF. The V gene is TRBV20-1, the J gene TRBJ1-4; D is ambiguous. V lost 1 base, J lost 8 bases, and 14 bases lay in between. The CDR3 is made up of 14 amino acids. Per germline, CDR1 DFQATT and CDR2 SNEGSKA (reference sequence).

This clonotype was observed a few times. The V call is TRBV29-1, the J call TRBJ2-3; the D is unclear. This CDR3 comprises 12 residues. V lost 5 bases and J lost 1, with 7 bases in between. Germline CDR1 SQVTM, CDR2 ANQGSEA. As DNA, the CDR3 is TGCAGCGTTATTTTGGGCACAGATACGCAGTATTTT. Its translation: CSVILGTDTQYF.

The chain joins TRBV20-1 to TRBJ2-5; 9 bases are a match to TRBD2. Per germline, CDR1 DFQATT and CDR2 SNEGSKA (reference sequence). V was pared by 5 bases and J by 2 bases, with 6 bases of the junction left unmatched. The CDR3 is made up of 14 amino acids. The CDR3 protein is CSADPTSGQETQYF. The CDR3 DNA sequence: TGCAGTGCTGACCCGACTAGCGGACAAGAGACCCAGTACTTC.

CDR3 sequence: CSGMGVLDQPQHF. CDR3 coding DNA: TGCAGTGGCATGGGGGTATTAGATCAGCCCCAGCATTTT. This chain uses TRBV20-1 with TRBJ1-5; D perhaps matches TRBD1 (5 bases). V dropped 7 bases and J dropped 5 bases, with 15 bases sitting between them. The germline gives CDR1 DFQATT, CDR2 SNEGSKA (reference sequence). This CDR3 comprises 13 residues.

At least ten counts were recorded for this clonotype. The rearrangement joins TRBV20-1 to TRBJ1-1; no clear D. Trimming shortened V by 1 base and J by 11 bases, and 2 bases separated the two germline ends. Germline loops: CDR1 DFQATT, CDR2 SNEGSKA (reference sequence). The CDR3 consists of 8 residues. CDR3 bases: TGCAGTGCTAGAGGGGCTTTCTTT. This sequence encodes CSARGAFF.

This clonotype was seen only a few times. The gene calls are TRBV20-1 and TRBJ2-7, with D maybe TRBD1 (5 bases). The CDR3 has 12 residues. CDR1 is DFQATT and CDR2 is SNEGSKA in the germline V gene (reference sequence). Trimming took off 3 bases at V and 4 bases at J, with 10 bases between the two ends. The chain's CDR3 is CSASSRVYEQYF. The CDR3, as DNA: TGCAGTGCTAGCAGCAGGGTGTACGAGCAGTACTTC.

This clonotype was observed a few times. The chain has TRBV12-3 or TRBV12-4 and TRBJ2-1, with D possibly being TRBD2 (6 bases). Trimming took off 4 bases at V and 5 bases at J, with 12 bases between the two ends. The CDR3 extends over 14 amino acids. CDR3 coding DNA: TGTGCCAGCAGTTCTGCGGGATCACACAATGAGCAGTTCTTC. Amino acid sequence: CASSSAGSHNEQFF.

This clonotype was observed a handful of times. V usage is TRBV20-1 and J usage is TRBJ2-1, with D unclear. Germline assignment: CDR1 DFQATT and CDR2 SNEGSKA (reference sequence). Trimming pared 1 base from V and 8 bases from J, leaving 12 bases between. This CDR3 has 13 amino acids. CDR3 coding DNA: TGCAGTGCTAGAGTTTCTAGTCTTCATGAGCAGTTCTTC. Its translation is CSARVSSLHEQFF.

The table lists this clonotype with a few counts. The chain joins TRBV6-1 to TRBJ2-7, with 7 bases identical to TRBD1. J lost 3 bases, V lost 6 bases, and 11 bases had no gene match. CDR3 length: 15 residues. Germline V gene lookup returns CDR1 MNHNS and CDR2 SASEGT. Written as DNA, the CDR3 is TGTGCCAGCAGCGAGCCCGGACAGGCTGACTACGAGCAGTACTTC. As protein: CASSEPGQADYEQYF.

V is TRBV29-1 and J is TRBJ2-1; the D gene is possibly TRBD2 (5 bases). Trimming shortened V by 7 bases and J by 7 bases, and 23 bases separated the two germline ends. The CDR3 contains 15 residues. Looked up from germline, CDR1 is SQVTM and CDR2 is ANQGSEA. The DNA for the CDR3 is TGCAGCGCTAGACCGGGAAGTCCCCGACGGAATGAGCAGTTCTTC. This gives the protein CSARPGSPRRNEQFF.

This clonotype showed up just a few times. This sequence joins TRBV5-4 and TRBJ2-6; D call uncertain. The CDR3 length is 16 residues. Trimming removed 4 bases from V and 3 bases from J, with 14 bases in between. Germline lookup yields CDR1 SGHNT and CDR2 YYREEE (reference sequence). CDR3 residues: CASSQMDQFGANVLTF. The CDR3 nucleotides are TGTGCCAGCAGCCAGATGGACCAGTTTGGGGCCAACGTCCTGACTTTC.

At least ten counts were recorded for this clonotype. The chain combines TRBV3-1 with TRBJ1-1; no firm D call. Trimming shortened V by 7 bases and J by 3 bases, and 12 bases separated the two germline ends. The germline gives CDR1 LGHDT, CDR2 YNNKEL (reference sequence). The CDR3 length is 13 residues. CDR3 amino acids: CASMKLGDTEAFF. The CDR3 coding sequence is TGTGCCAGCATGAAATTAGGAGACACTGAAGCTTTCTTT.

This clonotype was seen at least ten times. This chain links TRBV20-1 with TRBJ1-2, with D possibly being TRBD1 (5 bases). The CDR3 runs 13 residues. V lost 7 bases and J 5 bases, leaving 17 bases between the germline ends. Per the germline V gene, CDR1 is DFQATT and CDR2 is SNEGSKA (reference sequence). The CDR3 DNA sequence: TGCAGTGTTCAGCCGGACATACGATATGGCTACACCTTC. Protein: CSVQPDIRYGYTF.

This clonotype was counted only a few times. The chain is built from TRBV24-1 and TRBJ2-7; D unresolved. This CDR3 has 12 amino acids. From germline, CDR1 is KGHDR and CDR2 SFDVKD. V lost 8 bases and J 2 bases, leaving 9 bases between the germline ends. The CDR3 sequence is CATKDRTYEQYF. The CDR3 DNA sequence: TGTGCCACCAAAGACCGAACCTACGAGCAGTACTTC.

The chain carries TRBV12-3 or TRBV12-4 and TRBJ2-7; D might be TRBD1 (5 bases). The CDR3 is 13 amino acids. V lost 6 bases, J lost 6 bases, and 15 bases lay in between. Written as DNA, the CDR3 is TGTGCCAGCAGCCCCTTTCAGGGAACCGAGCAGTACTTC. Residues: CASSPFQGTEQYF.

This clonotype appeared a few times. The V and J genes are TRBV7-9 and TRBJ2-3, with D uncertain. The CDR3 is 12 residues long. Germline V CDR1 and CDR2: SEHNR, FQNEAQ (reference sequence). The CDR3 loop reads CASSSPMDTQYF. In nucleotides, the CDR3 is TGTGCAAGCTCATCCCCGATGGATACGCAGTATTTT.

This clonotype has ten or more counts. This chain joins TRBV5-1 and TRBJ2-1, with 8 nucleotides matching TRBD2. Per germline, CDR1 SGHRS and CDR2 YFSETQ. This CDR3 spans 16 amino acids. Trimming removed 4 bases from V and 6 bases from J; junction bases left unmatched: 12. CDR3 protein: CASSAGTRSGRNEQFF. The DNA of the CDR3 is TGCGCCAGCAGCGCGGGGACTAGATCGGGTCGCAATGAGCAGTTCTTC.

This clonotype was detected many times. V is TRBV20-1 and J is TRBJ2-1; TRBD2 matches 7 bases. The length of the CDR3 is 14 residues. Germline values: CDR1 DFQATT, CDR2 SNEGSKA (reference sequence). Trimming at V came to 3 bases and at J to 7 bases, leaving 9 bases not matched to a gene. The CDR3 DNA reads TGCAGTGCTAGGCCCGGGGTAGCGGGTAATGAGCAGTTCTTC. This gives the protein CSARPGVAGNEQFF.

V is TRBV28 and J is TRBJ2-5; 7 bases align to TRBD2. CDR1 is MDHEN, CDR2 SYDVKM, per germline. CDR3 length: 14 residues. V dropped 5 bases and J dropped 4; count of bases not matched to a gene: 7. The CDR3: CASSPPWEGETQYF. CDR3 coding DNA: TGTGCCAGCAGTCCCCCATGGGAGGGAGAGACCCAGTACTTC.

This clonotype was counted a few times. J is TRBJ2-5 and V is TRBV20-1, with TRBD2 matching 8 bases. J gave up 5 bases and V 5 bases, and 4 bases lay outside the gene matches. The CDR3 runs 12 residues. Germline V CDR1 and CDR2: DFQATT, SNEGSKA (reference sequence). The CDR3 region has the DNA TGCAGTGCTCTTCCGGGAGGGGAGACCCAGTACTTC. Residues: CSALPGGETQYF.

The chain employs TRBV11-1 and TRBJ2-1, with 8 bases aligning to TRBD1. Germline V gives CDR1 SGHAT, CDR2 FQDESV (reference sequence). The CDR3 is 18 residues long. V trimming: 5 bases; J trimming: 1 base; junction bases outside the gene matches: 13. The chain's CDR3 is CASSRGQGLSVSYNEQFF. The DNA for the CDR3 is TGTGCCAGCAGCCGAGGACAGGGATTATCCGTATCCTACAATGAGCAGTTCTTC.

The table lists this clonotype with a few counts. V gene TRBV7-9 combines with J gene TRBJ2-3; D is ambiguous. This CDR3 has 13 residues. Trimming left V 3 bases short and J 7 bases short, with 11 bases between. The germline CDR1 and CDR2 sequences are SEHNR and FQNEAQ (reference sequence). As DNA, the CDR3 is TGTGCCAGCAGCTTCAACGCGGAGTATACGCAGTATTTT. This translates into CASSFNAEYTQYF.

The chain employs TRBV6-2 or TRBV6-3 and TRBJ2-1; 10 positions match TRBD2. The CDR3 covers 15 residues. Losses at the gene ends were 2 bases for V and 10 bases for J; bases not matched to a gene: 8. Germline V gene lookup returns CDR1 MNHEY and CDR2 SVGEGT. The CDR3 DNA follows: TGTGCCAGCAGTTACCGAGCGGGAGGGATTGGCGAGCAGTTCTTC. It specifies CASSYRAGGIGEQFF.

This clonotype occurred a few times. CDR3 bases: TGCAGCGTCAGGACAGGGTCTAATTCACCCCTCCACTTT. Translating gives CSVRTGSNSPLHF. The rearrangement links TRBV29-1 to TRBJ1-6; TRBD1 matches at 8 bases. The CDR3 has 13 residues. The germline gives CDR1 SQVTM, CDR2 ANQGSEA. V was pared by 6 bases and J by 6 bases, with 4 bases of the junction left unmatched.

CDR3 protein: CASSRVGMNTEAFF. CDR3 DNA: TGCGCCAGCAGTCGGGTGGGCATGAACACTGAAGCTTTCTTT. The gene calls are TRBV5-1 and TRBJ1-1; D not resolved. With 5 bases removed from V and 0 bases from J, the gap between germline ends came to 11 bases. This CDR3 is built from 14 residues. Germline V gives CDR1 SGHRS, CDR2 YFSETQ.

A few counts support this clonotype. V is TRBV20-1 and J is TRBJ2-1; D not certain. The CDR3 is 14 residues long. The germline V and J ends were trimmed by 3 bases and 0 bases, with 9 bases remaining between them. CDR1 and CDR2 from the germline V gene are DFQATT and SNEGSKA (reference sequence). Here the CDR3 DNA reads TGCAGTGCTAGCGGGCAGAGCTCCTACAATGAGCAGTTCTTC. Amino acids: CSASGQSSYNEQFF.